A selection of T cell receptor beta chains follows, all from one sample in a study of T cells after yellow fever vaccination. In TCRdb, the 5' RACE reads were re-called with MiXCR into one record per CDR3 protein. The sample consists of hundreds of thousands of distinct CDR3 sequences, roughly 21% of them appearing once. The specimen was PBMCs, collected 15 days after the yellow fever booster vaccination. These receptor sequences come from a man aged 25 to 45 who received the YFV17D yellow fever vaccine. The conserved cysteine and the conserved F or W are not part of the CDR3 here. D genes are given only for firm matches.

d_gene: TRBD1; v_gene: TRBV7-9; j_gene: TRBJ1-1; CDR3aa: ASSLGQVNTEAF
d_gene: TRBD2; v_gene: TRBV28; j_gene: TRBJ2-3; CDR3aa: ASSTPLQLAGHTDTQY
d_gene: .; v_gene: TRBV7-9; j_gene: TRBJ1-1; CDR3aa: ASSQRANTEAF
d_gene: TRBD1; v_gene: TRBV7-2; j_gene: TRBJ1-5; CDR3aa: ASSLDRAGNQPQH
d_gene: .; v_gene: TRBV29-1; j_gene: TRBJ2-2; CDR3aa: SVTTGNTGELF
d_gene: .; v_gene: TRBV20-1; j_gene: TRBJ2-3; CDR3aa: SARAEPGGSAKTDTQY
d_gene: .; v_gene: TRBV27; j_gene: TRBJ2-2; CDR3aa: ASSFSGTGELF
d_gene: .; v_gene: TRBV20-1; j_gene: TRBJ2-1; CDR3aa: SARPPTPDNEQF
d_gene: .; v_gene: TRBV18; j_gene: TRBJ1-6; CDR3aa: ASSPGRPSSYNSPLH
d_gene: TRBD2; v_gene: TRBV20-1; j_gene: TRBJ2-1; CDR3aa: CASTSILAGYNEQF
d_gene: .; v_gene: TRBV5-1; j_gene: TRBJ2-1; CDR3aa: ASSLGQTYNEQF
d_gene: TRBD2; v_gene: TRBV20-1; j_gene: TRBJ2-1; CDR3aa: GLRGLARYNEQF
d_gene: TRBD2; v_gene: TRBV9; j_gene: TRBJ2-7; CDR3aa: ASSVDSGGTYEQY
d_gene: .; v_gene: TRBV9; j_gene: TRBJ2-1; CDR3aa: ASSLDQKLYNEQF
d_gene: .; v_gene: TRBV3-1; j_gene: TRBJ1-6; CDR3aa: ASSQRGNSPLH
d_gene: .; v_gene: TRBV6-2/TRBV6-3; j_gene: TRBJ2-3; CDR3aa: ASKGSLEGSRTDTQY
d_gene: .; v_gene: TRBV11-2; j_gene: TRBJ1-1; CDR3aa: ASSRRGFENTEAF
d_gene: TRBD2; v_gene: TRBV6-2/TRBV6-3; j_gene: TRBJ2-2; CDR3aa: ASSYAPRGGTGELF
d_gene: .; v_gene: TRBV7-2; j_gene: TRBJ1-2; CDR3aa: ASSLLVAGFGYT
d_gene: TRBD1; v_gene: TRBV28; j_gene: TRBJ1-2; CDR3aa: ASSASPGGHYGYT
d_gene: .; v_gene: TRBV12-3/TRBV12-4; j_gene: TRBJ2-4; CDR3aa: ASSFGGFAKNIQY
d_gene: TRBD1; v_gene: TRBV4-3; j_gene: TRBJ2-7; CDR3aa: ASSPGVRTGSYEQY
d_gene: .; v_gene: TRBV4-3; j_gene: TRBJ1-6; CDR3aa: ASSQERAARALH
d_gene: .; v_gene: TRBV29-1; j_gene: TRBJ2-3; CDR3aa: SVEAENTQY
d_gene: .; v_gene: TRBV6-1; j_gene: TRBJ2-2; CDR3aa: ASRLTWNTGELF
d_gene: .; v_gene: TRBV28; j_gene: TRBJ2-5; CDR3aa: ASTRAVETQY
d_gene: TRBD1; v_gene: TRBV6-2/TRBV6-3; j_gene: TRBJ1-2; CDR3aa: ASLWTGGNYGYT
d_gene: .; v_gene: TRBV20-1; j_gene: TRBJ1-2; CDR3aa: SARDRGTLPGYT
d_gene: .; v_gene: TRBV12-3/TRBV12-4; j_gene: TRBJ1-2; CDR3aa: ASSLAGSGYT
d_gene: TRBD2; v_gene: TRBV20-1; j_gene: TRBJ2-5; CDR3aa: SASPGLAGEETQY
d_gene: .; v_gene: TRBV20-1; j_gene: TRBJ2-5; CDR3aa: SARKSQETQY
d_gene: .; v_gene: TRBV7-2; j_gene: TRBJ2-2; CDR3aa: ASSPGSVPGELF
d_gene: .; v_gene: TRBV18; j_gene: TRBJ2-3; CDR3aa: ASSPQGPLGTDTQY
d_gene: TRBD1; v_gene: TRBV5-1; j_gene: TRBJ2-7; CDR3aa: ASANLADRVGEQY
d_gene: .; v_gene: TRBV20-1; j_gene: TRBJ2-7; CDR3aa: SGIRGYEQY
d_gene: .; v_gene: TRBV6-1; j_gene: TRBJ2-4; CDR3aa: ASSEASAQGGIQY
d_gene: .; v_gene: TRBV5-1; j_gene: TRBJ1-2; CDR3aa: ASSLGSGRIYGYT
d_gene: TRBD2; v_gene: TRBV11-2; j_gene: TRBJ2-5; CDR3aa: ASSPRTSGRALETQY
d_gene: .; v_gene: TRBV6-2/TRBV6-3; j_gene: TRBJ2-1; CDR3aa: ASALLYNEQF
d_gene: TRBD1; v_gene: TRBV20-1; j_gene: TRBJ2-2; CDR3aa: SANLGTGGTGELF
d_gene: TRBD1; v_gene: TRBV30; j_gene: TRBJ2-2; CDR3aa: AWAPEDRGVTGELF
d_gene: TRBD2; v_gene: TRBV10-2; j_gene: TRBJ2-1; CDR3aa: ATRLAGTTYNEQF
d_gene: .; v_gene: TRBV4-3; j_gene: TRBJ2-4; CDR3aa: ASSHYIRDTWNIQY
d_gene: .; v_gene: TRBV10-3; j_gene: TRBJ1-1; CDR3aa: AISESRQGNTEAF
d_gene: TRBD2; v_gene: TRBV7-2; j_gene: TRBJ2-7; CDR3aa: ASSAGTSGSPYEQY
d_gene: .; v_gene: TRBV20-1; j_gene: TRBJ1-2; CDR3aa: SVGGQANYGYT
d_gene: TRBD2; v_gene: TRBV7-9; j_gene: TRBJ2-1; CDR3aa: ASRGLAVYNEQF
d_gene: TRBD2; v_gene: TRBV20-1; j_gene: TRBJ2-1; CDR3aa: SGLGLAVKNEQF
d_gene: TRBD1; v_gene: TRBV5-1; j_gene: TRBJ2-1; CDR3aa: ASSRQGTYNEQF
d_gene: .; v_gene: TRBV12-3/TRBV12-4; j_gene: TRBJ1-1; CDR3aa: ASSSQTAGWTEAF